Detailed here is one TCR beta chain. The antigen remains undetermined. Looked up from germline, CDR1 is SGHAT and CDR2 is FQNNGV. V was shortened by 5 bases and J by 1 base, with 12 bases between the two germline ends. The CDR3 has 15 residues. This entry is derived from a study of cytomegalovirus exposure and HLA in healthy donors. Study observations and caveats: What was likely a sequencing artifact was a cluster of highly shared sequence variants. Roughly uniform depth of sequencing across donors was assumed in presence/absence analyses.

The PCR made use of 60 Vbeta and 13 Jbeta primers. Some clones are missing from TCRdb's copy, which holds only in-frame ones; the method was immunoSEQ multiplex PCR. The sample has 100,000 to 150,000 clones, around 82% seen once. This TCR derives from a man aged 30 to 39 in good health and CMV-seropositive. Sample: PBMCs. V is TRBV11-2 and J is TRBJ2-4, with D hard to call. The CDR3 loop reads CASSRPGLAKNIQYF. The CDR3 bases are TGTGCCAGCAGCCGCCCGGGTCTGGCCAAAAACATTCAGTACTTC.